This TCR beta chain was obtained from a study of cytomegalovirus exposure and HLA in healthy donors. Germline V CDR1 and CDR2: MNHEY, SMNVEV (reference sequence). The CDR3 has 15 residues. PCR amplification relied on 60 Vbeta primers (plus 13 Jbeta primers). Assay: immunoSEQ multiplex PCR; the TCRdb copy retains only in-frame clones and omits some. The sample has around 190,000 clones; around 73% are singletons. The chain combines TRBV27 with TRBJ2-5; 7 bases line up with TRBD2. The end of the DNA fits TRBJ2-7 better, so the J call may be wrong. This TCR came from a woman in her 30s in good health and CMV-seronegative. What was sequenced was PBMCs. In DNA form, the CDR3 reads TGTGCCAGCAGTTTAACAGGCGGGAGATTCTACGAGCAGTACTTC. It specifies CASSLTGGRFYEQYF.